Shown below are 22 T cell receptor beta chains from a single sample sequenced in a study of cytomegalovirus exposure and HLA in healthy donors. Primers included in the PCR were 60 Vbeta and 13 Jbeta primers. The repertoire was sequenced with immunoSEQ multiplex PCR; TCRdb's copy has only in-frame clones and lacks some. The sample yields about 200,000 clones, roughly 70% seen once. Sequencing was performed on PBMCs. Receptors were obtained from a woman in her thirties in good health and CMV-seronegative.

A word on this clone: Compared with germline, one end of the junction differs, possibly owing to a read error. The chain combines TRBV27 with TRBJ2-5, with TRBD2 matching 10 bases. There are 14 residues in the CDR3. CDR1 and CDR2 from the germline V gene are MNHEY and SMNVEV (reference sequence). CDR3 residues: CASSPPGASGGLDF. CDR3 nucleotides: TGTGCCAGCAGTCCCCCTGGGGCTAGCGGGGGCCTTGACTTC.

The V and J genes are TRBV10-3 and TRBJ1-1; D might be TRBD1 (5 bases). V lost 5 bases and J 1 base, leaving 17 bases between the germline ends. CDR3 length equals 16 residues. Germline lookup yields CDR1 ENHRY and CDR2 SYGVKD. The CDR3: CAISFWGDLSNTEAFF. CDR3 nucleotides: TGTGCCATCAGTTTTTGGGGGGACCTTTCGAACACTGAAGCTTTCTTT.

The genes are TRBV5-4 and TRBJ2-4, with 8 positions matching TRBD2. Germline trimming cut 5 bases from V and 5 bases from J; bases unmatched to any gene: 3. This CDR3 comprises 13 residues. Germline-derived CDR1 and CDR2 are SGHNT and YYREEE (reference sequence). The DNA for the CDR3 is TGTGCCAGCAGTTTTAGCGGGGAAAACATTCAGTACTTC. Protein sequence: CASSFSGENIQYF.

The chain has TRBV5-6 and TRBJ2-1; 11 bases fit TRBD2. Per the germline V gene, CDR1 is SGHDT and CDR2 is YYEEEE. Unmatched junction bases numbered 7, after V lost 4 bases and J lost 7 bases. The CDR3 loop spans 15 amino acids. CDR3 in amino acids: CASSIAGGPVNEQFF. For the CDR3, the DNA is TGTGCCAGCAGCATAGCGGGAGGGCCGGTAAATGAGCAGTTCTTC.

J is TRBJ2-1 and V is TRBV18; D not resolved. Germline CDR1 and CDR2: KGHSH and LQKENI. This CDR3 contains 13 residues. Deletions cut 8 bases from V and 0 bases from J, with 8 bases between. The CDR3 DNA reads TGTGCCAGCCGCCTGAGCTCCTACAATGAGCAGTTCTTC. As protein: CASRLSSYNEQFF.

Here the CDR3 reads CASSQYMNTEAFF. For the CDR3, the DNA is TGTGCCAGCAGTCAGTACATGAACACTGAAGCTTTCTTT. The J gene is TRBJ1-1, the V gene TRBV19; D ambiguous. Germline V gene lookup returns CDR1 LNHDA and CDR2 SQIVND (reference sequence). The CDR3 contains 13 residues. The V gene lost 9 bases and the J gene lost 0 bases, with 11 bases spanning the gap.

The chain has TRBV5-1 and TRBJ2-5; maybe TRBD2 (6 bases). The CDR3 runs 14 residues. CDR1 is SGHRS and CDR2 is YFSETQ in the germline V gene. V was pared by 4 bases and J by 5 bases, with 15 bases between. CDR3 nucleotides: TGCGCCAGCAGCCTTAGCGGAGGCAGGGAGACCCAGTACTTC. Translation gives CASSLSGGRETQYF.

This rearrangement joins TRBV4-1 to TRBJ2-5, with 14 nucleotides matching TRBD2. Germline lookup yields CDR1 MGHRA and CDR2 YSYEKL. The CDR3 is 15 amino acids. The V segment lost 0 bases and the J segment 7 bases; nucleotides outside the gene matches: 1. CDR3 protein: CASSQDGLAGGTQYF. CDR3 bases: TGCGCCAGCAGCCAAGATGGACTAGCGGGAGGGACCCAGTACTTC.

The chain couples TRBV2 to TRBJ2-1; 8 bases match TRBD2. In germline, CDR1 is SNHLY, CDR2 FYNNEI. This CDR3 is built from 15 residues. The V gene end was trimmed by 6 bases and the J gene end by 5 bases; junction bases not matched to a gene: 9. The DNA of the CDR3 is TGTGCCAGCAGAAAGCGGGAGACCAGCAACAATGAGCAGTTCTTC. This sequence encodes CASRKRETSNNEQFF.

This clone was observed a handful of times. The gene calls are TRBV5-6 and TRBJ1-4; 9 bases agree with TRBD1. J lost 5 bases, V lost 5 bases, and 1 base had no gene match. CDR1 is SGHDT and CDR2 is YYEEEE in the germline V gene. This CDR3 is 13 amino acids long. The CDR3 nucleotides are TGTGCCAGCAGACAGGGGGCGAATGAAAAACTGTTTTTT. The encoded protein is CASRQGANEKLFF.

The chain recombines TRBV6-1 with TRBJ2-5, with D maybe TRBD2 (6 bases). Germline-derived CDR1 and CDR2 are MNHNS and SASEGT. V was trimmed by 5 bases and J by 1 base, leaving 14 bases between them. This CDR3 has 15 amino acids. CDR3 sequence: CASSTPGSPQETQYF. CDR3 coding DNA: TGTGCCAGCAGTACCCCCGGGAGCCCCCAAGAGACCCAGTACTTC.

V and J are TRBV23-1 and TRBJ2-7; weak D call: TRBD2 (5 bases). TRBV23-1 qualifies as an ORF whose function is uncertain. The CDR3 has 13 residues. V lost 4 bases and J lost 2, with 9 bases in between. This CDR3 is CASSPGGTYEQYF. The CDR3 region has the DNA TGCGCCAGCAGTCCCGGAGGCACCTACGAGCAGTACTTC.

The J gene is TRBJ1-2, the V gene TRBV5-1; 10 bases agree with TRBD1. V lost 3 bases, J lost 0 bases, and 2 bases stayed unmatched. Germline CDR1 and CDR2: SGHRS and YFSETQ. This CDR3 comprises 15 residues. The DNA for the CDR3 is TGCGCCAGCAGCTGGGACAGGGGTCCTAACTATGGCTACACCTTC. Its translation: CASSWDRGPNYGYTF.

J is TRBJ2-3 and V is TRBV5-4, with 9 bases lining up with TRBD2. V lost 0 bases to trimming and J lost 6 bases; unmatched junction nucleotides: 8. The CDR3 sequence is 16 residues long. The germline CDR1 and CDR2 sequences are SGHNT and YYREEE (reference sequence). The CDR3 region has the DNA TGTGCCAGCAGCTTGGGGGTTAGCGGGAGTGCCGATACGCAGTATTTT. Translated: CASSLGVSGSADTQYF.

The gene calls are TRBV4-2 and TRBJ2-1; D unclear. Germline lookup yields CDR1 LGHNA and CDR2 YNFKEQ. Trimming took 0 bases from V and 5 from J, leaving 5 bases between them. The CDR3 consists of 13 residues. The DNA of the CDR3 is TGTGCCAGCAGCCAAGATTATAACAATGAGCAGTTCTTC. Its protein product is CASSQDYNNEQFF.

In its sample, this clone was seen a few times. The gene calls are TRBV27 and TRBJ2-7; tentative D call: TRBD1 (5 bases). Germline CDR1 reads MNHEY; CDR2 reads SMNVEV (reference sequence). This CDR3 comprises 14 residues. V shed 3 bases and J shed 4 bases, with 13 bases lying between them. DNA for the CDR3: TGTGCCAGCAGTTTTGGCAGGGTTTCATACGAGCAGTACTTC. Its protein product is CASSFGRVSYEQYF.

V gene TRBV5-1 combines with J gene TRBJ1-2; 9 bases map to TRBD1. The trim removed 0 bases at V and 2 bases at J, leaving 5 bases unmatched. CDR1 SGHRS and CDR2 YFSETQ come from the germline V gene. CDR3 size: 16 residues. For the CDR3, the DNA is TGCGCCAGCAGCTTGGCCAGGGACAGGGCCAACTATGGCTACACCTTC. Its translation is CASSLARDRANYGYTF.

This chain connects TRBV7-2 to TRBJ2-5, with a possible D match to TRBD1 (6 bases). The CDR3 has 13 amino acids. Germline CDR1 is SGHTA and CDR2 is FQGNSA. V dropped 5 bases and J dropped 5 bases, with 12 bases sitting between them. CDR3 residues: CASSADSRETQYF. The CDR3 coding sequence is TGTGCCAGCAGCGCGGACAGCCGGGAGACCCAGTACTTC.

In its sample, this clone was seen once. The V gene is TRBV6-1, the J gene TRBJ2-4; D gene ambiguous. The V end lost 4 bases, the J end lost 5 bases, and 12 bases lay between the germline ends. The CDR3 is made up of 14 amino acids. Germline V CDR1 and CDR2: MNHNS, SASEGT. The CDR3: CASSVRVRQNIQYF. In DNA form, the CDR3 reads TGTGCCAGCAGTGTACGGGTTCGGCAAAACATTCAGTACTTC.

The chain joins TRBV18 to TRBJ2-7; D is ambiguous. V lost 3 bases, J lost 1 base, and 7 bases lay in between. The CDR3 extends over 13 amino acids. CDR1 and CDR2 from the germline V gene are KGHSH and LQKENI. CDR3 sequence reads: CASSPSGSYEQYF. CDR3 nucleotides: TGTGCCAGCTCACCCTCCGGGTCCTACGAGCAGTACTTC.

This clone was seen a handful of times. J is TRBJ1-3 and V is TRBV6-1; 8 bases map to TRBD1. This CDR3 spans 18 amino acids. The ends lost 2 bases at V and 0 bases at J; junction bases unmatched: 9. Germline V gene data show CDR1 as MNHNS and CDR2 as SASEGT. DNA for the CDR3: TGTGCCAGCAGTGAACTCCCCCAGGGGGCCTCCTCTGGAAACACCATATATTTT. Translating it yields CASSELPQGASSGNTIYF.

The sample holds a few counts of this clone. In the same sample, other DNA sequences code for this CDR3. The chain links TRBV5-6 to TRBJ2-3, with 9 bases lining up with TRBD2. The germline CDR1 and CDR2 sequences are SGHDT and YYEEEE. CDR3 size: 17 residues. V dropped 3 bases and J dropped 2; count of bases not matched to a gene: 10. The CDR3 DNA follows: TGTGCCAGCAGCTCCTTGGGGGCTAGCGGGGACACAGATACGCAGTATTTT. This codes for CASSSLGASGDTDTQYF. Looking up the rest from reference TRBV5-6 and TRBJ2-3 gives the full variable domain: DAGVTQSPTHLIKTRGQQVTLRCSPKSGHDTVSWYQQALGQGPQFIFQYYEEEERQRGNFPDRFSGHQFPNYSSELNVNALLLGDSALYLCASSSLGASGDTDTQYFGPGTRLTVL.